Described below is a single T cell receptor (beta chain) sequence and its context. As yet, its antigen is unknown. With V trimmed by 7 bases and J by 3 bases, 6 bases remained unmatched. CDR3 length: 14 amino acids. The germline V gene encodes CDR1 LNHDA and CDR2 SQIVND (reference sequence). This sample is drawn from a study of cytomegalovirus exposure and HLA in healthy donors. General study points: HLA allele associations emerged for 15,000 to 20,000 TCR beta sequences in a later analysis, at 0.05 false discovery rate. Donor immune exposure was known only as CMV serostatus. Cytomegalovirus-associated TCR beta chains were listed, numbering around 150. Earlier analysis looked at TCR beta V segments, and most were productive about 87% or about 30% of the time.

The PCR contained 60 Vbeta and 13 Jbeta primers. Assay: immunoSEQ multiplex PCR; the TCRdb copy retains only in-frame clones and omits some. The data show 85,000 to 120,000 clones, 50% to 70% seen once. Sample: PBMCs. This TCR derives from a human donor in good health. This sequence joins TRBV19 and TRBJ2-7, with 10 bases identical to TRBD2. The CDR3: CASKIAGGGYEQYF. In DNA, the CDR3 is TGTGCCAGTAAAATAGCGGGAGGCGGCTACGAGCAGTACTTC. Full variable domain (missing parts from reference TRBV19 and TRBJ2-7): DGGITQSPKYLFRKEGQNVTLSCEQNLNHDAMYWYRQDPGQGLRLIYYSQIVNDFQKGDIAEGYSVSREKKESFPLTVTSAQKNPTAFYLCASKIAGGGYEQYFGPGTRLTVT.